This T cell receptor (beta chain) was sequenced during a study of CD8+ T cells in alopecia areata. Germline V gene data show CDR1 as GTSNPN and CDR2 as SVGIG (reference sequence). The trim removed 0 bases at V and 10 bases at J, leaving 7 bases unmatched. The CDR3 runs to 13 residues. Treatment described: oral pan-JAK inhibitor, 5-10 mg twice daily. Researchers took lesional scalp punch biopsies and peripheral blood from people who were alopecia areata patients. cDNA prepared by RNA extraction and subsequent reverse transcription served as the template for sequencing. Generated by immunoSEQ multiplex PCR, the TCRdb table keeps only in-frame clones and is missing some. The sample holds about 200,000 clones, roughly 50% seen once.

Sequenced material: CD4+ T cells sorted from blood, taken at week 24, from a patient treated with tofacitinib. This sequence was found in a human donor with alopecia areata. The rearrangement joins TRBV30 to TRBJ2-3; 7 bases match TRBD1. CDR3 region: CAWSVIGGDAQYF. The CDR3, as DNA: TGTGCCTGGAGTGTAATAGGGGGCGACGCGCAGTATTTT.